A single sample is the source of the 20 T cell receptor beta chains below, sequenced in a study of T cell clusters in autoimmune cytopenias. TRB was amplified from 250 ng of peripheral blood genomic DNA per sample. Multiplex touch-down PCR amplified TRB using TRB-A and TRB-B pools in one tube. Reanalyzing the multiplex PCR reads, TCRdb keeps one entry per CDR3 protein, without DNA. The listing contains fewer than 4,500 distinct CDR3 sequences. Material for sequencing was peripheral blood. The source of these receptors is a human donor with an autoimmune cytopenia or autoimmune hepatitis (not recorded which).

This clonotype is classed as medium-sized by frequency. The chain links TRBV30 to TRBJ1-2. This CDR3 is 12 amino acids long. Germline V CDR1 and CDR2: GTSNPN, SVGIG (reference sequence). The CDR3 sequence is CAWSVGDYGYTF.

The chain links TRBV5-6 to TRBJ2-5; TCRdb names TRBD1, which stays unverified in the absence of DNA. CDR3 length: 14 residues. Germline V CDR1 and CDR2: SGHDT, YYEEEE. The CDR3 region is CASSLVGGGETQYF.

According to its frequency, this clonotype is medium-sized. The gene calls are TRBV12-3 or TRBV12-4 and TRBJ1-4; TCRdb designates TRBD1, a call that cannot be tested without DNA. CDR3 length equals 15 residues. The CDR3: CASRQGARTNEKLFF.

This clonotype registers medium-sized by frequency. The gene calls are TRBV6-5 and TRBJ2-5; TCRdb reports TRBD1, a call that lacks DNA to check it against. From germline, CDR1 is MNHEY and CDR2 SVGAGI. This CDR3 comprises 12 residues. The CDR3 spells CASMGLGETQYF.

This clonotype shows up as medium-sized (0.01 to 0.1%) by frequency. This chain links TRBV6-5 with TRBJ2-1; the D gene TCRdb calls, TRBD2, cannot be checked with no DNA. Germline loops: CDR1 MNHEY, CDR2 SVGAGI. The length of the CDR3 is 12 residues. CDR3 in amino acids: CASRALGAEQFF.

By frequency, this clonotype registers medium-sized. The chain uses TRBV19 and TRBJ2-2; TCRdb's D call of TRBD2 is untestable without DNA. This CDR3 spans 16 amino acids. The V gene's germline CDR1 is LNHDA and CDR2 SQIVND (reference sequence). The CDR3 sequence is CASSIAGTSSPGELFF.

Considering frequency, this clonotype is medium-sized. This chain uses TRBV27 with TRBJ1-1; TCRdb lists TRBD1, though no DNA is available to test this call. Per germline, CDR1 MNHEY and CDR2 SMNVEV (reference sequence). This CDR3 spans 14 amino acids. CDR3 residues: CASSLGRGVLAAFF.

By frequency, this clonotype registers medium-sized (0.01 to 0.1%). The V gene is TRBV30, the J gene TRBJ1-3. The germline V gene encodes CDR1 GTSNPN and CDR2 SVGIG (reference sequence). The CDR3 contains 16 residues. CDR3 residues: CALLPLGRSLGNTIYF.

The chain is built from TRBV6-5 and TRBJ2-2; TCRdb designates TRBD2, a call that cannot be tested without DNA. The CDR3 consists of 18 residues. In germline, CDR1 is MNHEY, CDR2 SVGAGI. This CDR3 is CASSLPTSGSRYTGELFF.

This clonotype is identified as medium-sized from frequency. This chain links TRBV13 with TRBJ1-2; with no DNA, the TCRdb D assignment of TRBD1 cannot be verified. CDR3 size: 14 residues. The germline V gene has CDR1 PRHDT and CDR2 FYEKMQ (reference sequence). The CDR3 is CASSLGQGNYGYTF.

This clonotype registers medium-sized (0.01 to 0.1%) by frequency. The chain joins TRBV15 to TRBJ2-1; TCRdb reports TRBD2, a call that lacks DNA to check it against. The CDR3 contains 17 residues. Germline values: CDR1 LNHNV, CDR2 YYDKDF (reference sequence). The CDR3 loop is CATSRDSSGGWYNEQFF.

The chain is built from TRBV20-1 and TRBJ2-2; TCRdb calls TRBD2, which cannot be checked without DNA. The CDR3 contains 17 residues. Germline assignment: CDR1 DFQATT and CDR2 SNEGSKA (reference sequence). Here the CDR3 reads CSARDLRGNANTGELFF.

J is TRBJ2-7 and V is TRBV4-2; TCRdb lists TRBD1, though no DNA is available to test this call. The CDR3 is 17 amino acids. The germline gives CDR1 LGHNA, CDR2 YNFKEQ. CDR3 protein: CASSQDEVQGVPYEQYF.

Considering frequency, this clonotype is medium-sized. The rearrangement links TRBV19 to TRBJ1-3. Looked up from germline, CDR1 is LNHDA and CDR2 is SQIVND (reference sequence). This CDR3 contains 13 residues. CDR3: CASSFKQGNTIYF.

This clonotype is classed as medium-sized by frequency. This chain connects TRBV18 to TRBJ2-7; checking the TCRdb D call of TRBD1 is not possible without DNA. Germline-derived CDR1 and CDR2 are KGHSH and LQKENI. This CDR3 is built from 14 residues. The CDR3: CASSQGQGKYEQYF. The full variable domain, in which reference TRBV18 and TRBJ2-7 provide the parts outside the CDR3, is NAGVMQNPRHLVRRRGQEARLRCSPMKGHSHVYWYRQLPEEGLKFMVYLQKENIIDESGMPKERFSAEFPKEGPSILRIQQVVRGDSAAYFCASSQGQGKYEQYFGPGTRLTVT.

V is TRBV19 and J is TRBJ2-3; TCRdb proposes TRBD2, but this gene call is untestable without DNA. Germline V gives CDR1 LNHDA, CDR2 SQIVND (reference sequence). CDR3 length equals 16 residues. CDR3 loop: CASSILDLGGTDTQYF.

The rearrangement uses TRBV5-1 and TRBJ1-4. This CDR3 has 14 residues. In germline, CDR1 is SGHRS, CDR2 YFSETQ. The CDR3 loop is CASSNGGTNEKLFF.

According to its frequency, this clonotype is medium-sized. This rearrangement joins TRBV27 to TRBJ2-7; TCRdb selects TRBD1, and the lack of DNA leaves this call unchecked. The CDR3 length is 13 residues. The germline V gene encodes CDR1 MNHEY and CDR2 SMNVEV (reference sequence). The CDR3 sequence: CASSLRVDYEQYF.

This clonotype registers medium-sized by frequency. The rearrangement links TRBV6-5 to TRBJ1-4. In germline, CDR1 is MNHEY, CDR2 SVGAGI. This CDR3 region has 15 residues. The chain's CDR3 is CASIGRPAPYEKLFF.

This clonotype is identified as medium-sized from frequency. This chain connects TRBV18 to TRBJ2-2. Germline loops: CDR1 KGHSH, CDR2 LQKENI. The CDR3 runs to 16 residues. The CDR3 here is CASSPQGATNTGELFF.